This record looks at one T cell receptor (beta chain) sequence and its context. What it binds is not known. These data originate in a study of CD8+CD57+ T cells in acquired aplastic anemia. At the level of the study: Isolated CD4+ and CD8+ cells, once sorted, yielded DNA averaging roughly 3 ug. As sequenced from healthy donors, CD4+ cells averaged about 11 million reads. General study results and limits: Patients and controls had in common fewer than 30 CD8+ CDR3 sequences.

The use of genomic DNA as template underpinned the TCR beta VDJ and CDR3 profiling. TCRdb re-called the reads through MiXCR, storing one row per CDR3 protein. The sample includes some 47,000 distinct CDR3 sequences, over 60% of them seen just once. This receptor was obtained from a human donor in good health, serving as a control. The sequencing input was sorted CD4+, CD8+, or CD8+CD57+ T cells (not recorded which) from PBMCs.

This CDR3 reads CATSTGQGNYGYTF. The CDR3 DNA is TGTGCCACCAGCACGGGACAGGGGAACTATGGCTACACCTTC. The V and J genes are TRBV15 and TRBJ1-2; TRBD1 agrees at 10 bases. In germline, CDR1 is LNHNV, CDR2 YYDKDF (reference sequence). With V trimmed by 4 bases and J by 2 bases, 1 base remained unmatched. CDR3 length: 14 amino acids.